The clone carrying this T cell receptor beta chain was detected ten times or more. This sample is part of a study of regulatory T cells in long-lasting Graves disease. Whole-study context: Antithyroid drug intake by newly diagnosed Graves' patients had lasted under 3 months.

V shed 5 bases and J 9 bases; nucleotides not matched to a gene: 13. This CDR3 has 14 amino acids. Germline CDR1 and CDR2: MNHEY and SMNVEV (reference sequence). Time point: newly diagnosed GD, antithyroid drugs for less than 3 months. Following extraction of RNA from PBMCs, that RNA was used to make the TCR library. Assembly of TCR beta libraries relied on iRepertoire HTBI primers together with Arm-PCR of CDR3 regions. Each CDR3 protein gets one entry after TCRdb re-called the multiplex PCR reads with MiXCR. The table lists roughly 420,000 distinct CDR3 sequences, 15% to 20% of them singletons. The data also belong to a second study, concerning T cells in Graves' hyperthyroidism and ophthalmopathy. From that study: Clinicians diagnosed patients from clinical symptoms, serum thyroxine and TRAb, thyroid ultrasound and orbital computed tomography.

The clonotype originates from a woman between 25 and 40 years old with Graves disease. Specimen: peripheral blood mononuclear cells (PBMCs), collected at new diagnosis, from a patient treated with antithyroid drugs. The chain recombines TRBV27 with TRBJ2-7, with 7 bases that match TRBD2. As DNA, the CDR3 is TGTGCCAGCAGTCGTCAAGGGTTGGGGGGGGGGCAGTACTTC. Translating gives CASSRQGLGGGQYF.